This T cell receptor beta chain appears in the sequencing data of a study of regulatory T cells in long-lasting Graves disease. TCR beta libraries were built with iRepertoire HTBI primers and Arm-PCR of CDR3 regions. In TCRdb, the multiplex PCR reads were re-called with MiXCR into one record per CDR3 protein. The sample shows 400,000 to 500,000 distinct CDR3 sequences, approximately 15% of them seen only once. This clonotype appeared many times. This sample's time point: newly diagnosed GD, antithyroid drugs for less than 3 months. Construction of the TCR library relied on RNA isolated from PBMCs. The data also belong to a second study, concerning T cells in Graves' hyperthyroidism and ophthalmopathy. That study adds: Diagnoses used clinical symptoms, serum thyroxine and TRAb, thyroid ultrasound and orbital computed tomography. Most thyroid-expanded clonotypes above 0.001 were also found in blood. Ophthalmopathy and stable hyperthyroidism were told apart by a 13 V-J model.

This material consisted of peripheral blood mononuclear cells (PBMCs), taken at new diagnosis, from a patient treated with antithyroid drugs. The receptor's source is a woman aged 40-49 years with Graves disease.

CDR3 amino acids: CASSQDLLARYNEQFF. The DNA of the CDR3 is TGTGCCAGCAGCCAAGATCTCCTCGCCCGGTACAATGAGCAGTTCTTC. V is TRBV3-1 and J is TRBJ2-1, with no clear D. This CDR3 has 16 amino acids. V was cut by 0 bases and J by 4 bases, with 13 bases left in between. Germline CDR1 is LGHDT and CDR2 is YNNKEL (reference sequence).